These T cell receptor beta chains were read from a single sample in a study of molecular identifiers for immune sequencing clone quantification. TCRdb reanalysed the PCR reads using MiXCR and keeps one entry per CDR3 protein. The data show roughly 86,000 distinct CDR3 sequences, roughly 20% seen once. The sample consisted of naive CD8+ T cells from blood, with Jurkat cell RNA spiked in. The receptors were sampled from a human donor in good health. Some libraries in this study had Jurkat cell RNA spiked in. Each CDR3 is given with its conserved first and last residue. A D gene is named only where the DNA matches it firmly. Expanded clones get a size class; other rows say once, few or many, or leave the size out.

d_gene	v_gene	j_gene	abundance	CDR3aa	CDR3nt
TRBD1	TRBV6-5	TRBJ1-2	many	CASTLASGQGHYTF	TGTGCCAGCACCCTCGCTTCGGGACAGGGTCACTACACCTTC
TRBD1	TRBV27	TRBJ2-3	many	CASSLSDRGSSTDTQYF	TGTGCCAGCAGTTTATCGGACAGGGGATCTAGCACAGATACGCAGTATTTT
TRBD2	TRBV19	TRBJ2-1	many	CASSIVSGIGYNEQFF	TGTGCCAGTAGTATCGTTAGCGGGATTGGCTACAATGAGCAGTTCTTC
TRBD1	TRBV11-2	TRBJ2-7	many	CASSLSGQDSYEQYF	TGTGCCAGCAGCTTATCGGGACAGGACTCCTACGAGCAGTACTTC
-	TRBV10-3	TRBJ2-3	many	CAISEGAGPSTDTQYF	TGTGCCATCAGTGAGGGGGCAGGCCCTAGCACAGATACGCAGTATTTT
-	TRBV6-2/TRBV6-3	TRBJ2-2	-	CASSFSGEPFF	TGTGCCAGCAGTTTTTCCGGGGAGCCGTTTTTT
TRBD1	TRBV28	TRBJ2-1	-	CASSLGQVYNEQFF	TGTGCCAGCAGTCTTGGACAGGTTTACAATGAGCAGTTCTTC
-	TRBV12-3/TRBV12-4	TRBJ2-6	many	CASSSGPQGISGANVLTF	TGTGCCAGCAGTTCCGGACCCCAAGGGATCTCTGGGGCCAACGTCCTGACTTTC
TRBD1	TRBV2	TRBJ1-5	many	CASSQGDSNQPQHF	TGTGCCAGCAGCCAGGGGGATAGCAATCAGCCCCAGCATTTT
-	TRBV12-3/TRBV12-4	TRBJ2-3	many	CASMLTDTQYF	TGTGCCAGCATGCTCACAGATACGCAGTATTTT
TRBD1	TRBV19	TRBJ1-5	many	CASSITGTVTQPQHF	TGTGCCAGTAGTATAACCGGGACAGTCACTCAGCCCCAGCATTTT
TRBD1	TRBV12-3/TRBV12-4	TRBJ1-5	many	CASSPDRGYQPQHF	TGTGCCAGCAGTCCCGACAGGGGATATCAGCCCCAGCATTTT
-	TRBV20-1	TRBJ2-3	-	CNASPGSPAADTQYF	TGCAATGCTAGTCCAGGATCCCCTGCGGCAGATACGCAGTATTTC
-	TRBV7-9	TRBJ2-5	many	CASSASAGLETQYF	TGTGCCAGCTCGGCTAGCGCGGGGTTGGAGACCCAGTACTTC
-	TRBV6-2/TRBV6-3	TRBJ1-1	many	CASSYSGKPEAFF	TGTGCCAGCAGTTACTCAGGGAAACCTGAAGCTTTCTTT
TRBD1	TRBV7-6	TRBJ2-7	many	CASSLEPGDRDEQYF	TGTGCCAGCAGCTTAGAGCCTGGGGACAGGGACGAGCAGTACTTC
TRBD1	TRBV6-6	TRBJ2-2	many	CASSYMTGWDTGELFF	TGTGCCAGCAGTTATATGACAGGGTGGGACACCGGGGAGCTGTTTTTT
-	TRBV6-2/TRBV6-3	TRBJ2-7	many	CASSYSNRGGYEQYF	TGTGCCAGCAGTTACTCGAACAGGGGGGGCTACGAGCAGTACTTC
TRBD2	TRBV28	TRBJ2-1	many	CASSLGTSGAGWNEQFF	TGTGCCAGCAGTTTAGGGACTAGCGGGGCCGGCTGGAATGAGCAGTTCTTC
-	TRBV20-1	TRBJ2-7	many	CSALKYEQYF	TGCAGTGCTCTTAAATACGAGCAGTACTTC
-	TRBV7-9	TRBJ1-2	many	CASSLGVYGYTF	TGTGCCAGCAGCTTGGGAGTCTATGGCTACACCTTC
TRBD2	TRBV19	TRBJ2-1	many	CASSILLADYNEQFF	TGTGCCAGTAGTATCTTACTAGCGGATTACAATGAGCAGTTCTTC
-	TRBV7-6	TRBJ2-1	many	CASSLVFNPGLLYNEQFF	TGTGCCAGCAGCTTAGTTTTTAACCCGGGACTGCTGTACAATGAGCAGTTCTTC
TRBD2	TRBV27	TRBJ2-5	few	CASSLSSPSGVQETQYF	TGTGCCAGCAGTTTATCCTCCCCTAGCGGGGTACAAGAGACCCAGTACTTC
TRBD2	TRBV23-1	TRBJ2-7	-	CASSQSSSGGVAGREQYF	TGCGCCAGCAGTCAATCTTCTAGCGGGGGTGTAGCTGGAAGGGAGCAGTACTTC
-	TRBV27	TRBJ1-1	-	CASKVGAITEAFF	TGTGCCAGCAAGGTTGGCGCGATAACTGAAGCTTTCTTT
-	TRBV7-9	TRBJ1-2	many	CASSRHSNYGYTF	TGTGCCAGCAGCCGGCACAGTAACTATGGCTACACCTTC
-	TRBV27	TRBJ1-4	many	CASSLLVTGTPTNEKLFF	TGTGCCAGCAGTTTACTTGTTACAGGGACGCCAACTAATGAAAAACTGTTTTTT
-	TRBV12-3/TRBV12-4	TRBJ1-1	many	CASSFRTGSEAFF	TGTGCCAGCAGTTTTAGAACAGGATCTGAAGCTTTCTTT
TRBD2	TRBV7-9	TRBJ2-7	many	CASQGSGGLEQYF	TGTGCCAGCCAGGGTAGCGGGGGGCTCGAGCAGTACTTC
-	TRBV7-9	TRBJ2-3	many	CASSSMKSSTDTQYF	TGTGCCAGCAGCTCGATGAAATCTAGCACAGATACGCAGTATTTT
TRBD2	TRBV20-1	TRBJ2-1	many	CSAHGTSGSLNEQFF	TGCAGTGCTCACGGGACTAGCGGGAGTCTCAATGAGCAGTTCTTC
TRBD2	TRBV3-1	TRBJ2-3	many	CASSQIVTSGSDTQYF	TGTGCCAGCAGCCAAATAGTGACTAGCGGTTCAGATACGCAGTATTTT
-	TRBV7-2	TRBJ2-7	many	CASSLMSGAYEQYF	TGTGCCAGCAGCTTAATGTCAGGGGCCTACGAGCAGTACTTC
TRBD1	TRBV5-1	TRBJ2-7	many	CASSLEGAYEQYF	TGCGCCAGCAGCTTGGAGGGGGCTTACGAGCAGTACTTC
TRBD2	TRBV27	TRBJ2-1	-	CASSLSHGGDEQFF	TGTGCCAGCAGTTTATCTCATGGGGGGGATGAGCAGTTCTTC
TRBD2	TRBV4-2	TRBJ2-7	-	CASSQEASGIVSYEQYF	TGTGCCAGCAGCCAAGAGGCTAGCGGGATCGTCTCCTACGAGCAGTACTTC
-	TRBV7-6	TRBJ1-3	many	CASSLSPRGSGNTIYF	TGTGCCAGCAGCTTAAGTCCCCGGGGCTCTGGAAACACCATATATTTT
-	TRBV12-3/TRBV12-4	TRBJ1-2	many	CASSLGTHNYGYTF	TGTGCCAGCAGTTTAGGGACACATAACTATGGCTACACCTTC
-	TRBV20-1	TRBJ1-1	many	CSARHYEQNTEAFF	TGCAGTGCTAGACATTACGAACAGAACACTGAAGCTTTCTTT
TRBD2	TRBV14	TRBJ2-7	few	CASSPLAGGQYEQYF	TGTGCCAGCAGCCCCCTGGCGGGGGGCCAATACGAGCAGTACTTC
-	TRBV12-3/TRBV12-4	TRBJ1-1	many	CASRPGLPMAEAFF	TGTGCCAGCAGACCCGGCCTCCCAATGGCTGAAGCTTTCTTT
TRBD1	TRBV11-1	TRBJ2-2	-	CASSPTGTGSGTGELFF	TGTGCCAGCAGCCCAACCGGGACAGGGTCGGGCACCGGGGAGCTGTTTTTT
-	TRBV29-1	TRBJ1-1	-	CSVEGWGQYTEAFF	TGCAGCGTCGAGGGGTGGGGGCAGTACACTGAAGCTTTCTTT
-	TRBV7-9	TRBJ2-5	many	CASAGHQETQYF	TGTGCCAGCGCGGGACACCAAGAGACCCAGTACTTC